This TCR beta chain appears in the sequencing data of a study of glioma-infiltrating T cells. Worth noting for this clonotype: Its antigen is still unknown.

TCR alpha and beta CDR3 regions were amplified from RNA using iRepertoire nested multiplex PCR. One-step reverse transcription and amplification started from roughly 100-400 ng of tissue mRNA or PBMC total RNA. Each CDR3 protein is one row after TCRdb ran MiXCR on the multiplex PCR reads. The data contain under 200,000 distinct CDR3 sequences, around 45% of them seen just once; the ten biggest clones take up around 5%. Study-wide findings and caveats: Above-expected tissue-blood divergence occurred in all gliomas, most in low-grade ones.

Trimming took 5 bases from V and 0 from J, leaving 12 bases between them. Germline values: CDR1 SGHRS, CDR2 YFSETQ. The CDR3 loop spans 15 amino acids. This clonotype originated in a human donor with low-grade glioma or glioblastoma, undergoing nonglioma brain surgery, or in good health (not recorded which). The sequenced sample consisted of glioma tissue, nonneoplastic brain tissue, or PBMCs (not recorded which). V usage is TRBV5-1 and J usage is TRBJ2-1; D remains unclear. CDR3 sequence reads: CASRPRISSYNEQFF. The CDR3 DNA reads as TGCGCCAGCAGGCCGCGTATAAGCTCCTACAATGAGCAGTTCTTC.